This T cell receptor (beta chain) was identified in a study of shared T cell receptors in the human thymus. Sequenced by immunoSEQ multiplex PCR; TCRdb stores in-frame clones only, minus some. The table has over 450,000 clones, around 78% seen once. Germline loops: CDR1 SGHVS, CDR2 FNYEAQ. The CDR3 is 15 amino acids. V lost 3 bases and J 4 bases, leaving 13 bases between the germline ends. The same data also went into a second study, on human thymus T cells. That work states: What related research reported was that thymic repertoires overlapped highly among unrelated individuals.

The sample taken for sequencing was thymocytes. The V call is TRBV7-6, the J call TRBJ2-1, with D possibly TRBD2 on 6 matching bases. The receptor was isolated from a boy under three years old with a congenital heart defect. Here the CDR3 DNA reads TGTGCCAGCAGCTTGGCCGGGGAGGAATACAATGAGCAGTTCTTC. This encodes CASSLAGEEYNEQFF.